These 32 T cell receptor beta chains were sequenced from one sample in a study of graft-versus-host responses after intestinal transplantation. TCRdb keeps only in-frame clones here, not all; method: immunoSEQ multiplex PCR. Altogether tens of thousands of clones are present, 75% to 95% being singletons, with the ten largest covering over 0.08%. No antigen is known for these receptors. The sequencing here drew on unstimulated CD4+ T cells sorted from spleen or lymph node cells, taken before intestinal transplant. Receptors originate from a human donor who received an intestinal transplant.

Written as DNA, the CDR3 is TGTGCCAGTAGTATAGGCCCGGTACCGAACACTGAAGCTTTCTTT. Its protein product is CASSIGPVPNTEAFF. The J gene is TRBJ1-1, the V gene TRBV19, with D unresolved. The CDR3 is made up of 15 amino acids. V was trimmed by 1 base and J by 1 base, leaving 10 bases between them. Looked up from germline, CDR1 is LNHDA and CDR2 is SQIVND (reference sequence).

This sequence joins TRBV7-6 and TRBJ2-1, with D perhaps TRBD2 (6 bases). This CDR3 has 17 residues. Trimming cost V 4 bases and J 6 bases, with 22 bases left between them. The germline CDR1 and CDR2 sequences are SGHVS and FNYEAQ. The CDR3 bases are TGTGCCAGCAGCTCCCAACCCCCCCCGCGGGGTGGCAATGAGCAGTTCTTC. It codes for CASSSQPPPRGGNEQFF.

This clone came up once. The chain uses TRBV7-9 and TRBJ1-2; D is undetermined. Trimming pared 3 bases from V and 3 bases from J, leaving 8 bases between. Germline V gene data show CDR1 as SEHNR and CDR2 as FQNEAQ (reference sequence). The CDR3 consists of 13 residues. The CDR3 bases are TGTGCCAGCAGCTTGTTGTCGGACTATGGCTACACCTTC. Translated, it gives CASSLLSDYGYTF.

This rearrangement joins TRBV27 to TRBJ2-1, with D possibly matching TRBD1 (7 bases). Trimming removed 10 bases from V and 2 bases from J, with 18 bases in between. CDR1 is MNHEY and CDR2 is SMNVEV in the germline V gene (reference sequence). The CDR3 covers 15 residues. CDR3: CATARRDSAYNEQFF. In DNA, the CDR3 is TGTGCCACCGCCCGGCGGGACAGTGCCTACAATGAGCAGTTCTTC.

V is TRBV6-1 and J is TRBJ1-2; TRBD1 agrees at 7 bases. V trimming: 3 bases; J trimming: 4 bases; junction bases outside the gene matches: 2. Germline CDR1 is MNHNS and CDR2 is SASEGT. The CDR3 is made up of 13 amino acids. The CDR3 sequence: CASSEGQLYGYTF. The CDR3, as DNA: TGTGCCAGCAGTGAGGGACAGCTCTATGGCTACACCTTC.

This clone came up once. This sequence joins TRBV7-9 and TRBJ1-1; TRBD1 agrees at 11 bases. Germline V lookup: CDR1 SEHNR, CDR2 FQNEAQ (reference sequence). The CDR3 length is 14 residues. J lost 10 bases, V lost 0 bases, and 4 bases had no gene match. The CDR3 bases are TGTGCCAGCAGCTTAGCTGGGACAGGGGGTCGAGCTTTCTTT. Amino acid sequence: CASSLAGTGGRAFF.

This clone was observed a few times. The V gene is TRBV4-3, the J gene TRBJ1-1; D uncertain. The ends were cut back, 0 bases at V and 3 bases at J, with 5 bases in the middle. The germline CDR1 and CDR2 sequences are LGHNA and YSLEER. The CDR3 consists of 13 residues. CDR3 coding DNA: TGCGCCAGCAGCCAAGAGGCAGACACTGAAGCTTTCTTT. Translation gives CASSQEADTEAFF.

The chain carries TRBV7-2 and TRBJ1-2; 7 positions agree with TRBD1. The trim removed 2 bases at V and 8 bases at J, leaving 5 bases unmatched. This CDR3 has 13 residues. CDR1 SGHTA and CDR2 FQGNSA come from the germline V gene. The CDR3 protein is CASSLHRGLGYTF. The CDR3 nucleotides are TGTGCCAGCAGCTTACACAGGGGTCTGGGCTACACCTTC.

The CDR3 loop reads CASSMRGTGTDTQYF. The CDR3 DNA reads TGTGCCAGTAGTATGCGGGGGACGGGCACAGATACGCAGTATTTT. The V and J genes are TRBV19 and TRBJ2-3; 7 bases fit TRBD2. Looked up from germline, CDR1 is LNHDA and CDR2 is SQIVND (reference sequence). The V and J ends lost 3 bases and 1 base, in that order; junction bases with no gene match: 4. This CDR3 has 15 amino acids. Variable domain in full (rest from reference TRBV19 and TRBJ2-3): DGGITQSPKYLFRKEGQNVTLSCEQNLNHDAMYWYRQDPGQGLRLIYYSQIVNDFQKGDIAEGYSVSREKKESFPLTVTSAQKNPTAFYLCASSMRGTGTDTQYFGPGTRLTVL.

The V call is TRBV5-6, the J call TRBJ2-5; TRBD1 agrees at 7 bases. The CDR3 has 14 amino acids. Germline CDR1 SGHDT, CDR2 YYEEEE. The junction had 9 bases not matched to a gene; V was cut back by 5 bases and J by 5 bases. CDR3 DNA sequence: TGTGCCAGCAGTTCTGCCCGGGACAGTGAGACCCAGTACTTC. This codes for CASSSARDSETQYF.

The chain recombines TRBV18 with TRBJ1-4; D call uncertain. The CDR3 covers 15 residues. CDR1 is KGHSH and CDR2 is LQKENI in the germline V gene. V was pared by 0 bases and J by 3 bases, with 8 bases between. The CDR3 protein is CASSPPGRANEKLFF. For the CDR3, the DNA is TGTGCCAGCTCACCACCAGGGAGGGCTAATGAAAAACTGTTTTTT.

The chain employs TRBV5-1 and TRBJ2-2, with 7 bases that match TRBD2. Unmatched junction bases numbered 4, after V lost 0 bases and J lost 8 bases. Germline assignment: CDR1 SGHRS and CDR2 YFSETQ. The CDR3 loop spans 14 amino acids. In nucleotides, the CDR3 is TGCGCCAGCAGCTTGGAGCGGGGTATTGGGGAGCTGTTTTTT. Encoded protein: CASSLERGIGELFF.

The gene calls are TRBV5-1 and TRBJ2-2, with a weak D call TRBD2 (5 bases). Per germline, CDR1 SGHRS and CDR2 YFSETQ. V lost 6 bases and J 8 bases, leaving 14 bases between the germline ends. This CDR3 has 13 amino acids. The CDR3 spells CASTSPGWGELFF. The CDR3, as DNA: TGCGCCAGCACCTCGCCGGGGTGGGGGGAGCTGTTTTTT. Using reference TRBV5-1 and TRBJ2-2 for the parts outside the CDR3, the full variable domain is KAGVTQTPRYLIKTRGQQVTLSCSPISGHRSVSWYQQTPGQGLQFLFEYFSETQRNKGNFPGRFSGRQFSNSRSEMNVSTLELGDSALYLCASTSPGWGELFFGEGSRLTVL.

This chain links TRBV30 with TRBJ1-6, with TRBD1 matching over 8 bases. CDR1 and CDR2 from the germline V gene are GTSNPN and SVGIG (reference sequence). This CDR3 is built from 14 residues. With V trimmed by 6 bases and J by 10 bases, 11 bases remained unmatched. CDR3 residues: CACKPGQEGSPLHF. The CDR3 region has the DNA TGTGCCTGCAAACCGGGACAGGAAGGATCACCCCTCCACTTT. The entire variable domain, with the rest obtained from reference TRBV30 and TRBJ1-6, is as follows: SQTIHQWPATLVQPVGSPLSLECTVEGTSNPNLYWYRQAAGRGLQLLFYSVGIGQISSEVPQNLSASRPQDRQFILSSKKLLLSDSGFYLCACKPGQEGSPLHFGNGTRLTVT.

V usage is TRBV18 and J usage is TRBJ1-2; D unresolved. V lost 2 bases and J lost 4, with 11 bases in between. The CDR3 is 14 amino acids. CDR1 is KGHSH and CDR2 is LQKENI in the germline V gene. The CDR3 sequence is CASSPSTDPYGYTF. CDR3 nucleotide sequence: TGTGCCAGCTCACCATCTACAGATCCCTATGGCTACACCTTC.

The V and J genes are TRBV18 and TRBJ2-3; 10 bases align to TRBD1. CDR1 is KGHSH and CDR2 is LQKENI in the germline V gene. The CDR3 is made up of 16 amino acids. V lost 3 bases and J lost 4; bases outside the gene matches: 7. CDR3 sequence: CASSPLTGGPADTQYF. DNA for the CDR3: TGTGCCAGCTCACCCTTGACAGGGGGCCCCGCAGATACGCAGTATTTT.

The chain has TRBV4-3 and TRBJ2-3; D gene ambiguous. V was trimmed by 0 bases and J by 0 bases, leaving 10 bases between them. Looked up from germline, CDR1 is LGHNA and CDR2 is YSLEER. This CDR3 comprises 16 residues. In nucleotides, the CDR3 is TGCGCCAGCAGCCAAGAGGGCAGCCCTAGCACAGATACGCAGTATTTT. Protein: CASSQEGSPSTDTQYF.

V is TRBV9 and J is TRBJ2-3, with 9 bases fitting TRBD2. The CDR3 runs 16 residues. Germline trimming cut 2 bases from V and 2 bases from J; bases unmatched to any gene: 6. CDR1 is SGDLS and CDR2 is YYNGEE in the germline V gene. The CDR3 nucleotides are TGTGCCAGCAGCGTGCGGGGGGGCCCTTTCACAGATACGCAGTATTTT. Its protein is CASSVRGGPFTDTQYF.

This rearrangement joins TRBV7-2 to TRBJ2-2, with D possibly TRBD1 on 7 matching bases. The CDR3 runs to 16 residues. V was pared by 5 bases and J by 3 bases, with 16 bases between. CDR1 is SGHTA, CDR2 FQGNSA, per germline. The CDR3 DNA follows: TGTGCCAGCAGCCCCTCGGAGGGGGCCTACACCGGGGAGCTGTTTTTT. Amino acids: CASSPSEGAYTGELFF.

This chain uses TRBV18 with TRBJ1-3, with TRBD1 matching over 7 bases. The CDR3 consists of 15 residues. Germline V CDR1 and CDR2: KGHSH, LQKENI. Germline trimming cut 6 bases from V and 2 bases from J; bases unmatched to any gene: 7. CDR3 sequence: CASSMGQTTGNTIYF. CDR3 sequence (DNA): TGTGCCAGCTCTATGGGACAGACCACTGGAAACACCATATATTTT.

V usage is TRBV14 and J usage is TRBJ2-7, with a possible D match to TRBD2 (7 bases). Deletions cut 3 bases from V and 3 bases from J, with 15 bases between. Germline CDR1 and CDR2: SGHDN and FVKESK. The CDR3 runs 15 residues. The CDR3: CASSHWEGDGYEQYF. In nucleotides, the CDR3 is TGTGCCAGCAGCCACTGGGAGGGGGACGGCTACGAGCAGTACTTC.

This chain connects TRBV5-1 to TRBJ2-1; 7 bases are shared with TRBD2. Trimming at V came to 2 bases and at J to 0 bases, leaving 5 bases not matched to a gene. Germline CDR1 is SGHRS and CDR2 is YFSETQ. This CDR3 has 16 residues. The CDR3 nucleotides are TGCGCCAGCAGCTTATCCGGGACTACCTCCTACAATGAGCAGTTCTTC. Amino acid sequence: CASSLSGTTSYNEQFF.

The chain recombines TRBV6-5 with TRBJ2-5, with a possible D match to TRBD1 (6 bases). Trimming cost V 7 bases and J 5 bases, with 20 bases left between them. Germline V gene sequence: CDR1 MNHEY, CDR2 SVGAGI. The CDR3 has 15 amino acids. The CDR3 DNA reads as TGTGCCAGCACCAGAAGGAGTTTTCAGGGGGAGACCCAGTACTTC. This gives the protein CASTRRSFQGETQYF.

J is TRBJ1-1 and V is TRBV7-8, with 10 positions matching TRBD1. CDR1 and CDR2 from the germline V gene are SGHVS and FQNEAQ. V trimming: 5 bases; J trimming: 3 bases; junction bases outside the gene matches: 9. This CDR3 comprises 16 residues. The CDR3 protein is CASSPRGDRGDTEAFF. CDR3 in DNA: TGTGCCAGCAGCCCTAGGGGGGACAGGGGAGACACTGAAGCTTTCTTT.

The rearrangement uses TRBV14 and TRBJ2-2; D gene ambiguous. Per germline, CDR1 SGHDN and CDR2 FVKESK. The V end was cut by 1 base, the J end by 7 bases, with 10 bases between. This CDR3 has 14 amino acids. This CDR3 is CASSQVRGGGELFF. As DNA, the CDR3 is TGTGCCAGCAGCCAAGTCCGCGGTGGCGGGGAGCTGTTTTTT.

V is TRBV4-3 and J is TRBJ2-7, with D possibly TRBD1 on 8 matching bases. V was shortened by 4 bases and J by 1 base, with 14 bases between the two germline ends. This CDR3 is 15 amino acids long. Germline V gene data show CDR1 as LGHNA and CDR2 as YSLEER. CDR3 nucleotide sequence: TGCGCCAGCAGCCTTTACAGGGGGGGGTCCTACGAGCAGTACTTC. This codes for CASSLYRGGSYEQYF.

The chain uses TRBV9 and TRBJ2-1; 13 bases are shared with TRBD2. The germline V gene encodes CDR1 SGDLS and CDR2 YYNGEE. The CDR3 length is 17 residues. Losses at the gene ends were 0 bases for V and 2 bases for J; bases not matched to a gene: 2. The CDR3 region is CASSVGGTSGAYNEQFF. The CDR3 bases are TGTGCCAGCAGCGTAGGTGGGACTAGCGGGGCCTACAATGAGCAGTTCTTC. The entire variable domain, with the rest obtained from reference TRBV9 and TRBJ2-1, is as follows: DSGVTQTPKHLITATGQRVTLRCSPRSGDLSVYWYQQSLDQGLQFLIQYYNGEERAKGNILERFSAQQFPDLHSELNLSSLELGDSALYFCASSVGGTSGAYNEQFFGPGTRLTVL.

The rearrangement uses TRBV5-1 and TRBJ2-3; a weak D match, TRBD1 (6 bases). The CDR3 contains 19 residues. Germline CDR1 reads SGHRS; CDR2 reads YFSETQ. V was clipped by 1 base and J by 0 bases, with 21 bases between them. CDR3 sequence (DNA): TGCGCCAGCAGCTTGCCCGGTCCCGGGACATTCACTAGCACAGATACGCAGTATTTT. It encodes CASSLPGPGTFTSTDTQYF.

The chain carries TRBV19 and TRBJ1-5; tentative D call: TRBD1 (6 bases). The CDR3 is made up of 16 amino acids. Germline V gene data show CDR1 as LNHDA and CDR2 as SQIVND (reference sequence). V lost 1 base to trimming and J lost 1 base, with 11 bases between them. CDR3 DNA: TGTGCCAGTAGTATAGTTAAGGGGGTGAGCAATCAGCCCCAGCATTTT. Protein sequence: CASSIVKGVSNQPQHF.

CDR3 DNA: TGTGCCAGCAGACCAAACAGGGTTCGAGATGAAAAACTGTTTTTT. Translated, it gives CASRPNRVRDEKLFF. The chain recombines TRBV6-5 with TRBJ1-4, with a possible D match to TRBD1 (6 bases). Germline CDR1 and CDR2: MNHEY and SVGAGI. The CDR3 spans 15 residues. Trimming took 6 bases from V and 6 from J, leaving 17 bases between them.

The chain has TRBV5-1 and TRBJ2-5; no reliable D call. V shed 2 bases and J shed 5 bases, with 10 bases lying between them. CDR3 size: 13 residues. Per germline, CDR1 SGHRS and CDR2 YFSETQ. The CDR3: CASSFNLRETQYF. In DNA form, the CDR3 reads TGCGCCAGCAGCTTTAACCTCCGGGAGACCCAGTACTTC. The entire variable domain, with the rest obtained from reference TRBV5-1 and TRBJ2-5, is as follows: KAGVTQTPRYLIKTRGQQVTLSCSPISGHRSVSWYQQTPGQGLQFLFEYFSETQRNKGNFPGRFSGRQFSNSRSEMNVSTLELGDSALYLCASSFNLRETQYFGPGTRLLVL.

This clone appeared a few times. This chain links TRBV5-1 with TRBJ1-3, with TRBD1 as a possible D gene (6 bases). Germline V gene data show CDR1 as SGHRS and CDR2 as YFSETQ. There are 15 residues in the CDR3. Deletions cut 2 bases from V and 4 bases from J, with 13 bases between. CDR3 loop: CASSFGDGQGNTIYF. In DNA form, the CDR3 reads TGCGCCAGCAGCTTTGGAGATGGACAGGGAAACACCATATATTTT. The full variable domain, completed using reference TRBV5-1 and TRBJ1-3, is KAGVTQTPRYLIKTRGQQVTLSCSPISGHRSVSWYQQTPGQGLQFLFEYFSETQRNKGNFPGRFSGRQFSNSRSEMNVSTLELGDSALYLCASSFGDGQGNTIYFGEGSWLTVV.